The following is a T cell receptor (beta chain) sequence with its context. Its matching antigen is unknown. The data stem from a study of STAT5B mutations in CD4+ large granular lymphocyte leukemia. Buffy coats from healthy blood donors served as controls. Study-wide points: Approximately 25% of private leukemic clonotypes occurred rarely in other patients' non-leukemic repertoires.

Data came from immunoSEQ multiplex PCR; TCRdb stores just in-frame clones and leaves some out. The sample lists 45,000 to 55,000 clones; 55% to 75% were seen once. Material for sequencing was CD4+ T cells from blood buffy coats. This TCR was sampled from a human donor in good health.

This chain's CDR3 is CASGTGSTDTQYF. CDR3 in DNA: TGTGCCAGCGGGACAGGAAGCACAGATACGCAGTATTTT. The chain employs TRBV6-1 and TRBJ2-3, with TRBD1 identical over 8 bases. Germline-derived CDR1 and CDR2 are MNHNS and SASEGT. J lost 0 bases, V lost 8 bases, and 1 base had no gene match. This CDR3 has 13 amino acids.